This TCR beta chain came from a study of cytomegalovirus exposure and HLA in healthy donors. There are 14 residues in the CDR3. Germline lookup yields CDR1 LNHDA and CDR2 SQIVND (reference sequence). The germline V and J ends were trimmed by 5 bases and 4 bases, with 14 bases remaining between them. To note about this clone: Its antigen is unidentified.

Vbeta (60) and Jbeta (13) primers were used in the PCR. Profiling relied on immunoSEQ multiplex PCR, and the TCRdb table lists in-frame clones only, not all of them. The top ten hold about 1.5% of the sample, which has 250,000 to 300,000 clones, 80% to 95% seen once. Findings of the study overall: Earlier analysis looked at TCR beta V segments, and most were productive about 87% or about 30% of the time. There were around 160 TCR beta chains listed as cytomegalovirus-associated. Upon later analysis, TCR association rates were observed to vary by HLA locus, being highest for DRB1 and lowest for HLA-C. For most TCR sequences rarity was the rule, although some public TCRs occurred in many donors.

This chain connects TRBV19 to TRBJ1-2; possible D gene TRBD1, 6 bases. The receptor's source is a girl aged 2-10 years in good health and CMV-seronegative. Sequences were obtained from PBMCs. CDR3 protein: CASSYLQGPYGYTF. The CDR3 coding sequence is TGTGCCAGTAGTTATTTACAGGGTCCCTATGGCTACACCTTC. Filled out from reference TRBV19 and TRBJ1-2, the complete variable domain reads DGGITQSPKYLFRKEGQNVTLSCEQNLNHDAMYWYRQDPGQGLRLIYYSQIVNDFQKGDIAEGYSVSREKKESFPLTVTSAQKNPTAFYLCASSYLQGPYGYTFGSGTRLTVV.